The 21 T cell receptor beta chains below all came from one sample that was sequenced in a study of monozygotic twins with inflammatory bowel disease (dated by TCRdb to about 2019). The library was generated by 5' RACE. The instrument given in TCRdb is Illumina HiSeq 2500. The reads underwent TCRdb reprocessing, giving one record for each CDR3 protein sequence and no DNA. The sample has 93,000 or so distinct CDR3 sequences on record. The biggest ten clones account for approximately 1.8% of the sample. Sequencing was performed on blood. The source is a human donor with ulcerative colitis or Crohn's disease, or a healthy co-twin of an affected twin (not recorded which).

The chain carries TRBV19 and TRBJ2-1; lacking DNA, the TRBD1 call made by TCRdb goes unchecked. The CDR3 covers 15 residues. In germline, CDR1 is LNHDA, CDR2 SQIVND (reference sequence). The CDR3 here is CASSRPGQQSNEQFF.

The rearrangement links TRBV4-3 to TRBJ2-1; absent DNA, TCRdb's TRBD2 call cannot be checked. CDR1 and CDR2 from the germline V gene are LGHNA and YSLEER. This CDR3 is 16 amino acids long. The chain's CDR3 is CASSQVALAGVYEQFF.

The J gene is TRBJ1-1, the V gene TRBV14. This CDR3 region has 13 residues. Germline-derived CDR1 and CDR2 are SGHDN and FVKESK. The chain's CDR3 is CASSYTRNTEAFF.

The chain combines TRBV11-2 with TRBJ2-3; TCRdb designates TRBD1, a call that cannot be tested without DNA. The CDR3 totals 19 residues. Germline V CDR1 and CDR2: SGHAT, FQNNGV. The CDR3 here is CASSLWDIPGRGGGDTQYF.

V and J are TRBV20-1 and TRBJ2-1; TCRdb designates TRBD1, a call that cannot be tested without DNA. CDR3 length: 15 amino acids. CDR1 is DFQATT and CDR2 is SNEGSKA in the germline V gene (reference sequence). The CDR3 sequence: CSARDGGLTYNEQFF.

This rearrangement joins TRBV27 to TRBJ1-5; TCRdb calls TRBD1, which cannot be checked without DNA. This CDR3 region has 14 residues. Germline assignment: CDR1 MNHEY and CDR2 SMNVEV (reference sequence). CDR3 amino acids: CASSTRDGHQPQHF.

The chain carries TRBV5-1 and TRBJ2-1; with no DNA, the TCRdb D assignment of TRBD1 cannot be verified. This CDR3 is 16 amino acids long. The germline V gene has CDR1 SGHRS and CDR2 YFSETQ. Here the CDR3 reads CASSHRQGFTYNEQFF.

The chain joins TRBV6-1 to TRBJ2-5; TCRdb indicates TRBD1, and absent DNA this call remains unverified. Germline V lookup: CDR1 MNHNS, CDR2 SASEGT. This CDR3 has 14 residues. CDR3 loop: CASRLRGQGETQYF.

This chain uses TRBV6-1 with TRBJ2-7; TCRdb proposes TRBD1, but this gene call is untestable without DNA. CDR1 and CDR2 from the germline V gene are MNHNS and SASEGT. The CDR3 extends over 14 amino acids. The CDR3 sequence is CASWGQGASYEQYF.

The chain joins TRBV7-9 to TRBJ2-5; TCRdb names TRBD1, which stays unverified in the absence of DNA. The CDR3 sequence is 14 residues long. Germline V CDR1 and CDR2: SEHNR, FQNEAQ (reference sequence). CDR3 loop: CASSLVPGRETQYF.

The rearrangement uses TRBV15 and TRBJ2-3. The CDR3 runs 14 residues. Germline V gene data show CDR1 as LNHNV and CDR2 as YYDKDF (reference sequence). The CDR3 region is CATSRVGRTDTQYF.

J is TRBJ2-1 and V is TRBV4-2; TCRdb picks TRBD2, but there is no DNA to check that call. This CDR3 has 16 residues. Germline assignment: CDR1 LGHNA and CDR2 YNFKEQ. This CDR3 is CASSHGGTTLGNEQFF.

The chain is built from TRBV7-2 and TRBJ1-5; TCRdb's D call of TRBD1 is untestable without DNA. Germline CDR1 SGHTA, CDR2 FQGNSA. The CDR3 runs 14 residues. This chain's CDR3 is CASSLGAGDQPQHF.

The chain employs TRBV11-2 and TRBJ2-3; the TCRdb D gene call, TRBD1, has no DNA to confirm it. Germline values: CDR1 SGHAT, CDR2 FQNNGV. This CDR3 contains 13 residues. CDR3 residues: CAMQNRVTDTQYF.

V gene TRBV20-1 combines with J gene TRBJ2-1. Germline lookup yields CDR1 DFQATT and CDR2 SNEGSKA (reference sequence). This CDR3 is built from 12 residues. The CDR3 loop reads CSARRQYNEQFF.

The CDR3 region is CASRDTGTYTGELFF. V is TRBV10-2 and J is TRBJ2-2; checking the TCRdb D call of TRBD1 is not possible without DNA. This CDR3 is built from 15 residues. CDR1 is WSHSY and CDR2 is SAAADI in the germline V gene.

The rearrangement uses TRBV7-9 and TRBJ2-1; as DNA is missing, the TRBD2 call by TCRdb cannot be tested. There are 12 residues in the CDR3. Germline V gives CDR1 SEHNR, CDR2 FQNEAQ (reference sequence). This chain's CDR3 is CASSFTRDEQFF.

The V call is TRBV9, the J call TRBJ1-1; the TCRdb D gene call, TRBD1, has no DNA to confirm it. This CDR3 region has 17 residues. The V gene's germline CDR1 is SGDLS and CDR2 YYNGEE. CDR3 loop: CASSVASGLGANTEAFF.

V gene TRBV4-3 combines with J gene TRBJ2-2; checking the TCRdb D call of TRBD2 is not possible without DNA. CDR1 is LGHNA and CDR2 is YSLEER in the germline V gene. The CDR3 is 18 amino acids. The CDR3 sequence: CASSLRDQPGRDTGELFF.

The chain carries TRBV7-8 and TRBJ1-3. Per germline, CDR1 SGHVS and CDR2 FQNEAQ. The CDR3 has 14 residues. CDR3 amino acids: CASSDAVTGNTIYF.

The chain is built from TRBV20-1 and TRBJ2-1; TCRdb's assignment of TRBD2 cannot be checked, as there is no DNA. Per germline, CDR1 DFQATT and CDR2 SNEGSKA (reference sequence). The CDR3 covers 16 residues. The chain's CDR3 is CRVPKRRSGGENEQFF.